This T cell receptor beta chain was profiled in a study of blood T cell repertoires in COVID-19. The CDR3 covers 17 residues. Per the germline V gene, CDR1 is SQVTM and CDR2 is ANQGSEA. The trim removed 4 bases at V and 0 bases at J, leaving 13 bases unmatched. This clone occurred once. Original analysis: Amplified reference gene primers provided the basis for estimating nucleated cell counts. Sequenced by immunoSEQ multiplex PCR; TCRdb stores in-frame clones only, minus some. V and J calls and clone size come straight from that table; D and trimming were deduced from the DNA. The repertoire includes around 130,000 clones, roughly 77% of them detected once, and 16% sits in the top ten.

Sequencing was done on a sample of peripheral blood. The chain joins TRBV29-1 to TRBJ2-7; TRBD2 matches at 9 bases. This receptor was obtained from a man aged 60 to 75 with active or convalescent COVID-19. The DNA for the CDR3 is TGCAGCGTTGCCGGGCACGCTAGCGGGGTGAGCTCCTACGAGCAGTACTTC. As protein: CSVAGHASGVSSYEQYF.